Here is one T cell receptor beta chain with its context. Per the study methods: Estimation of nucleated cell counts was performed using reference gene primer amplification. The assay was immunoSEQ multiplex PCR, and TCRdb's table has in-frame clones only and misses some. The V and J calls and clone size were taken over from that table, and D and trimming were inferred from the DNA. The table includes 110,000 or so clones, roughly 80% detected once. The data originate from a study of blood T cell repertoires in COVID-19. Study summary: The study drew acute and convalescent COVID-19 samples from the United States, Italy and Spain. The cDNA or gDNA used as material had been derived from T cells, B-cell-depleted T cells, or PBMCs.

The CDR3 totals 18 residues. The V and J ends lost 2 bases and 3 bases, in that order; junction bases with no gene match: 13. Germline V lookup: CDR1 MGHDK, CDR2 SYGVNS. This TCR came from a woman aged 70-85 years with acute or convalescent COVID-19. This chain links TRBV25-1 with TRBJ2-3; 8 bases match TRBD1. The specimen was peripheral blood. This CDR3 is CASSEAPGQGKETDTQYF. In nucleotides, the CDR3 is TGTGCCAGCAGTGAAGCCCCCGGACAGGGCAAAGAAACAGATACGCAGTATTTT.